Each of the 9 T cell receptor beta chains below was sequenced from the same sample in a study of T cells in Graves' hyperthyroidism and ophthalmopathy. Researchers took RNA transcripts and amplified the TCR beta CDR3 regions from them. HTBI primers were employed in a first-round RT-PCR of the TCR CDR3. One entry per CDR3 protein results from TCRdb running MiXCR on the multiplex PCR reads. In the table there are roughly 170,000 distinct CDR3 sequences, over 8% of which are singletons. Sequences were obtained from blood. These receptors were collected from a woman under 30 with Graves' hyperthyroidism that later progressed to Graves' ophthalmopathy.

This clonotype was detected many times. The V call is TRBV6-1, the J call TRBJ1-2; possible D gene TRBD1, 6 bases. Germline assignment: CDR1 MNHNS and CDR2 SASEGT. Trimming stripped 10 bases from V and 7 bases from J, with 19 bases between. This CDR3 is 13 amino acids long. CDR3 DNA: TGTGCCATAACAGGGAGAGCGGGAGGTGGCTACACCTTC. This translates into CAITGRAGGGYTF.

This clonotype was found many times. The rearrangement links TRBV2 to TRBJ1-1; TRBD1 is a possible D gene (5 bases). This CDR3 contains 14 residues. Trimming removed 2 bases at V and 4 bases at J, with 11 bases between. In germline, CDR1 is SNHLY, CDR2 FYNNEI. The CDR3 here is CASSELRGSTEAFF. CDR3 coding DNA: TGTGCCAGCAGTGAATTGAGGGGTTCCACTGAAGCTTTCTTT.

J is TRBJ1-5 and V is TRBV28; 8 bases agree with TRBD1. Looked up from germline, CDR1 is MDHEN and CDR2 is SYDVKM. V trimming: 5 bases; J trimming: 4 bases; junction bases outside the gene matches: 4. The CDR3 loop spans 14 amino acids. The CDR3 DNA sequence: TGTGCCAGCAGTGGGGACAGGCCTAATCAGCCCCAGCATTTT. Its protein product is CASSGDRPNQPQHF.

This clonotype has at least ten counts. The chain combines TRBV30 with TRBJ2-7; tentatively, D is TRBD1 (5 bases). V lost 1 base and J lost 3, with 13 bases in between. Germline V gene data show CDR1 as GTSNPN and CDR2 as SVGIG (reference sequence). The CDR3 consists of 14 residues. CDR3 nucleotides: TGTGCCTGGAGTGACCCCCGACAGATCTACGAGCAGTACTTC. It yields the protein CAWSDPRQIYEQYF.

This clonotype has at least ten counts. The CDR3 sequence: CATSPLSEGSITEAFF. CDR3 DNA sequence: TGTGCCACCAGCCCACTCTCCGAGGGGTCAATCACTGAAGCTTTCTTT. V is TRBV15 and J is TRBJ1-1, with TRBD1 as a possible D gene (5 bases). CDR1 is LNHNV, CDR2 YYDKDF, per germline (reference sequence). The CDR3 is 16 amino acids. Trimming pared 5 bases from V and 4 bases from J, leaving 20 bases between.

The chain employs TRBV4-1 and TRBJ1-5; D might be TRBD1 (5 bases). Per the germline V gene, CDR1 is MGHRA and CDR2 is YSYEKL. V was shortened by 0 bases and J by 6 bases, with 12 bases between the two germline ends. CDR3 size: 15 residues. CDR3 sequence (DNA): TGCGCCAGCAGCCAAGAGGACTTAGGGGTTCAGCCCCAGCATTTT. Encoded protein: CASSQEDLGVQPQHF.

In this sample, this clonotype turned up many times. The rearrangement uses TRBV27 and TRBJ1-2, with D possibly TRBD1 on 6 matching bases. The CDR3 totals 15 residues. The germline V gene has CDR1 MNHEY and CDR2 SMNVEV (reference sequence). V was shortened by 6 bases and J by 4 bases, with 18 bases between the two germline ends. CDR3 loop: CASSQNFGTIYGYTF. The DNA for the CDR3 is TGTGCCAGCAGCCAGAACTTCGGGACAATCTATGGCTACACCTTC.

This clonotype was seen ten or more times. In nucleotides, the CDR3 is TGTGCCATCAGTGGCCACGGGGCAACCTACGAGCAGTACTTC. Protein product: CAISGHGATYEQYF. V usage is TRBV10-3 and J usage is TRBJ2-7, with D tentatively TRBD1 or TRBD2 (5 bases each). V lost 4 bases to trimming and J lost 2 bases, with 12 bases between them. The V gene's germline CDR1 is ENHRY and CDR2 SYGVKD. The length of the CDR3 is 14 residues.

This clonotype was detected ten times or more. V and J are TRBV19 and TRBJ1-5, with 9 positions matching TRBD1. J lost 6 bases, V lost 4 bases, and 4 bases had no gene match. The germline gives CDR1 LNHDA, CDR2 SQIVND (reference sequence). The CDR3 contains 14 residues. CDR3 coding DNA: TGTGCCAGTAGTAGTACAGGGGGCCGTCAGCCCCAGCATTTT. It is translated as CASSSTGGRQPQHF.